This is a list of T cell receptor beta chains from one sample in a study of T cell changes during pregnancy in multiple sclerosis. The table came from immunoSEQ multiplex PCR; TCRdb's copy has only in-frame clones and leaves some out. The sample lists some 110,000 clones, about 90% occurring once. The starting material was peripheral blood, obtained before pregnancy. Receptor source: a female donor with multiple sclerosis, enrolled in a pregnancy study. Both conserved end residues are part of each CDR3. D genes are given only for firm matches. Only part of the rows carry a size: once, few, many, or a class if the clone is expanded.

TRBJ1-2	TRBD1	TRBV10-1	.	CASTRTGFNYGYTF	TGCGCCAGCACCCGGACAGGTTTCAACTATGGCTACACCTTC
TRBJ2-2	TRBD1	TRBV4-2	.	CASAEGTANTGELFF	TGTGCCAGCGCTGAGGGGACAGCGAACACCGGGGAGCTGTTTTTT
TRBJ2-1	.	TRBV11-2	.	CASSSLRSAYNEQFF	TGTGCCAGCAGCAGTCTTAGGAGCGCCTACAATGAGCAGTTCTTC
TRBJ2-7	TRBD1	TRBV6-1	.	CASSAAGTGSYEQYF	TGTGCCAGCAGTGCCGCCGGGACAGGGTCTTACGAGCAGTACTTC
TRBJ1-1	TRBD1	TRBV6-5	once	CASSYLSTGANTEAFF	TGTGCCAGCAGTTACCTATCGACAGGGGCGAACACTGAAGCTTTCTTT
TRBJ2-6	.	TRBV27	.	CASSFRGGEVLTF	TGTGCCAGCAGTTTCCGGGGAGGTGAAGTCCTGACTTTC
TRBJ2-7	TRBD2	TRBV19	.	CASSIDGAGVGEQYF	TGTGCCAGTAGTATAGATGGGGCGGGAGTCGGCGAGCAGTACTTC
TRBJ1-1	TRBD1	TRBV10-3	.	CAISEPGQARVATEAFF	TGTGCCATCAGTGAGCCGGGACAGGCGAGGGTGGCCACTGAAGCTTTCTTT
TRBJ1-6	.	TRBV5-6	.	CASSLDGAGKNSPLHF	TGTGCCAGCAGCTTGGATGGGGCAGGGAAGAATTCACCCCTCCACTTT
TRBJ2-1	.	TRBV4-3	once	CASSQGAGRAYNEQFF	TGCGCCAGCAGCCAGGGAGCCGGCAGAGCCTACAATGAGCAGTTCTTC
TRBJ1-5	.	TRBV9	.	CASSVTDSNQPQHF	TGTGCCAGCAGCGTGACAGATAGCAATCAGCCCCAGCATTTT
TRBJ1-2	TRBD1	TRBV7-2	.	CASSGRTGERKGYTF	TGTGCCAGCAGCGGACGGACAGGGGAAAGGAAAGGCTACACCTTC
TRBJ2-3	TRBD2	TRBV4-3	once	CASSQDITSGGTDTQYF	TGCGCCAGCAGCCAAGATATTACTAGCGGGGGCACAGATACGCAGTATTTT
TRBJ2-7	TRBD2	TRBV6-6	.	CATQTSGKSYEQYF	TGTGCCACCCAGACTAGCGGGAAAAGCTACGAGCAGTACTTC
TRBJ1-1	TRBD1	TRBV7-9	few	CASSATGTGFSSEAFF	TGTGCCAGCAGCGCCACCGGGACAGGGTTTAGTAGTGAAGCTTTCTTT
TRBJ1-3	.	TRBV7-2	few	CASSSNRDLDTIYF	TGTGCCAGCAGCTCCAACAGGGATTTGGACACCATATATTTT
TRBJ1-1	.	TRBV5-1	.	CASSLLTGLADTEAFF	TGCGCCAGCAGCTTGTTGACAGGCCTTGCCGACACTGAAGCTTTCTTT
TRBJ2-5	.	TRBV7-2	.	CASSSRRIQTQYF	TGTGCCAGCAGCTCTCGGAGAATCCAGACCCAGTACTTC
TRBJ2-2	.	TRBV21-1	.	CASSTTSGSFSGELFF	TGTGCCAGCAGCACGACTAGCGGGAGCTTTTCCGGGGAGCTGTTTTTT
TRBJ2-2	TRBD2	TRBV11-2	.	CASSFGGAGELFF	TGTGCCAGCAGCTTTGGGGGGGCCGGGGAGCTGTTTTTT
TRBJ1-1	TRBD1	TRBV10-3	.	CAISDRGTGGTEAFF	TGTGCCATCAGTGACAGGGGGACAGGGGGGACTGAAGCTTTCTTT
TRBJ1-3	.	TRBV25-1	.	CASSHTNSGNTIYF	TGTGCCAGCAGCCACACTAACTCTGGAAACACCATATATTTT
TRBJ2-5	.	TRBV7-2	.	CASSLSMETQYF	TGTGCCAGCAGCCTATCGATGGAGACCCAGTACTTC
TRBJ1-2	TRBD1	TRBV6-4	.	CASSPGTGYGYTF	TGTGCCAGCAGCCCCGGGACAGGGTACGGCTACACCTTC
TRBJ2-7	TRBD1	TRBV7-9	.	CASSLGTGYDEQYF	TGTGCCAGCAGCTTGGGGACAGGTTACGACGAGCAGTACTTC
TRBJ1-5	.	TRBV4-3	.	CASSPEQLQPQHF	TGCGCCAGCAGCCCCGAACAGCTTCAGCCCCAGCATTTT
TRBJ1-1	.	TRBV12-5	.	CASGLFQRAFF	TGTGCTAGTGGTTTGTTCCAGCGAGCTTTCTTT
TRBJ2-7	.	TRBV2	.	CASIYSFTYEQYF	TGTGCCAGCATTTACAGTTTTACCTACGAGCAGTACTTC
TRBJ1-6	.	TRBV7-9	.	CASRRIDSPLHF	TGTGCCAGCAGACGAATAGATTCACCCCTCCACTTT
TRBJ1-1	.	TRBV29-1	.	CSVAAGWENTEAFF	TGCAGCGTTGCGGCGGGGTGGGAAAACACTGAAGCTTTCTTT
TRBJ1-3	.	TRBV6-5	.	CASSAGGASGNTIYF	TGTGCCAGCAGTGCTGGGGGGGCCAGTGGAAACACCATATATTTT
TRBJ1-5	.	TRBV7-2	once	CASSLAGRGAQPQHF	TGTGCCAGCAGCTTAGCGGGCCGCGGGGCTCAGCCCCAGCATTTT
TRBJ2-7	.	TRBV6-6	.	CASSYRGTNYEQYF	TGTGCCAGCAGTTACAGGGGGACTAACTACGAGCAGTACTTC
TRBJ2-7	.	TRBV14	.	CASSQEGPQMGYEQYF	TGTGCCAGCAGCCAAGAGGGCCCCCAGATGGGTTACGAGCAGTACTTC
TRBJ1-2	.	TRBV7-2	.	CASSLVSVNYGYTF	TGTGCCAGCAGCTTAGTATCTGTAAACTATGGCTACACCTTC
TRBJ2-3	TRBD2	TRBV29-1	.	CSVVLSRGGVDTQYF	TGCAGCGTTGTGCTAAGCCGGGGGGGCGTAGATACGCAGTATTTT
TRBJ2-1	TRBD2	TRBV15	.	CATSRGGSGSSYNEQFF	TGTGCCACCAGCAGAGGGGGTAGCGGGAGCTCCTACAATGAGCAGTTCTTC
TRBJ2-7	.	TRBV18	.	CASSPPGQSYEQYF	TGTGCCAGCTCACCACCGGGGCAGTCCTACGAGCAGTACTTC